The sequence of this T cell receptor beta chain was determined in a study of T-cell memory formation after mild COVID-19. Overall study context: TCR clusters were mostly donor specific.

This clonotype was found once. Its antigen is unidentified. This CDR3 spans 15 amino acids. Germline loops: CDR1 SEHNR, CDR2 FQNEAQ (reference sequence). Trimming at V came to 5 bases and at J to 5 bases, leaving 8 bases not matched to a gene. Constant-segment-primed 5'RACE gave TCR alpha and TCR beta cDNA libraries with sample barcodes and UMIs. A single record per CDR3 protein comes from TCRdb applying MiXCR to the 5' RACE reads. This table holds 470,000 or so distinct CDR3 sequences, roughly 18% found once. The study, taken as a whole, reports: Contracting CD4+ clones sat mainly in CM and EM; CD8+ in EMRA. Clones that shrank (day 15 to 85) were balanced CD4/CD8, whereas later expanders leaned CD4+.

The chain joins TRBV7-9 to TRBJ2-2; TRBD1 matches 7 bases. The sample was PBMCs or a T cell subset sorted from them (not recorded which). The TCR comes from an adult woman who had mild COVID-19 (a few samples of this study predate the infection). Cell type and time point are not known. CDR3 nucleotides: TGTGCCAGCAGCCTCCAGACAGGGACAACCGGGGAGCTGTTTTTT. Translated, it gives CASSLQTGTTGELFF.